Included here is one TCR beta chain sequence, with context. What it binds is unknown. CDR3 length: 15 residues. Per the germline V gene, CDR1 is SGHRS and CDR2 is YFSETQ. This sample stems from a study of monozygotic twins with inflammatory bowel disease. The RNA usage for each TCR library was approximately 3.5 ug of total RNA. Eight cDNA synthesis reactions were run for every sample. The UMIs contained a 6-nucleotide sample barcode. They were added by template switching during cDNA synthesis. TCRdb reanalyzed the 5' RACE reads, giving one entry per CDR3 protein sequence and no DNA. This sample's clone table lists around 380,000 distinct CDR3 sequences. Study-wide points: Backing was not found for a single strong signal or clonotype associated with IBD.

The sequenced sample was blood. The genes are TRBV5-1 and TRBJ2-5; the TCRdb call, TRBD1, lacks DNA for checking. The receptor's source is a human donor with ulcerative colitis or Crohn's disease, or a healthy co-twin of an affected twin (not recorded which). CDR3 protein: CASSLAPGAVETQYF.